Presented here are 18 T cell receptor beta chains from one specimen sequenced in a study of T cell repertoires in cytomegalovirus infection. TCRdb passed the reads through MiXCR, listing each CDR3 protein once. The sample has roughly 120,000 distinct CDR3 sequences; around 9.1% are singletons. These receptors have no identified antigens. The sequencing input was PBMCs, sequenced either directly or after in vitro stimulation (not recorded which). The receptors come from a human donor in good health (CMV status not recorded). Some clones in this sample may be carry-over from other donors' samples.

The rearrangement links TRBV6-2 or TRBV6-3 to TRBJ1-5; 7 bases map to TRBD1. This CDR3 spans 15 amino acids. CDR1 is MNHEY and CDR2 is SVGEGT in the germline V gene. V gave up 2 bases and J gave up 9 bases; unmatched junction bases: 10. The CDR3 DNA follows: TGTGCCAGCAGTTACCGACAGGGAAGGCGAGGGCCCCAGCATTTT. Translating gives CASSYRQGRRGPQHF.

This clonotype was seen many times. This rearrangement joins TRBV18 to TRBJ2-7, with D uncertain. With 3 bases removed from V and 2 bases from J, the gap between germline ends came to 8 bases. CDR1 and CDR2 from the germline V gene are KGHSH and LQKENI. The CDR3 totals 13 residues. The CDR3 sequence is CASSPDGPYEQYV. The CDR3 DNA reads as TGTGCCAGCTCACCTGATGGACCCTACGAGCAGTACGTC.

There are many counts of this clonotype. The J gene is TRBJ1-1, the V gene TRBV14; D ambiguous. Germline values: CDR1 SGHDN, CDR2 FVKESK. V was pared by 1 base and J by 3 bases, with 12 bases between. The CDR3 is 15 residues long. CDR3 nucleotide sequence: TGTGCCAGCAGCCAAGGGGCTTCAGGTCACACTGAAGCTTTCTTT. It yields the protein CASSQGASGHTEAFF.

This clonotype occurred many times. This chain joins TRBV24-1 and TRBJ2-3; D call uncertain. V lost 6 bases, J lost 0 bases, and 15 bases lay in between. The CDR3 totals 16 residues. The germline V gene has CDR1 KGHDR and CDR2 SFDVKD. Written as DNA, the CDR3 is TGTGCCACCAGTCACCCTTTGGCGCCCAGCACAGATACGCAGTATTTT. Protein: CATSHPLAPSTDTQYF.

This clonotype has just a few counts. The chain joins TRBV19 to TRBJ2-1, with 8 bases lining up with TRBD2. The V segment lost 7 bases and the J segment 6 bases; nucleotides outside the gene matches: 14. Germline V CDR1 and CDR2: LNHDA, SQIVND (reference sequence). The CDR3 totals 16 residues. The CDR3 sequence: CASKGFRLAWGNEQFF. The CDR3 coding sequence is TGTGCCAGTAAGGGGTTTCGACTAGCGTGGGGCAATGAGCAGTTCTTC.

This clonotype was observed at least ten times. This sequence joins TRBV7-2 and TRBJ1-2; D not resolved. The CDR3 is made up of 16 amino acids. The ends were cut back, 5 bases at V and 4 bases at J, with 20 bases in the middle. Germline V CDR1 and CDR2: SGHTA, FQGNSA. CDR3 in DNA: TGTGCCAGCAGCCCAGAGTGGACCGCGAACCCCTATGGCTACACCTTC. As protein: CASSPEWTANPYGYTF.

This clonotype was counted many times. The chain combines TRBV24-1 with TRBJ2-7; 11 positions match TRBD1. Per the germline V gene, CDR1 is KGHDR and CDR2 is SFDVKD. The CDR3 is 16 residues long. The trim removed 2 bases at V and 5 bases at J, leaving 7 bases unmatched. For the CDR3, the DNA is TGTGCCACCAGTGATTCCCTCAGGACAGGGGGCGACGAGCAGTACTTC. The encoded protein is CATSDSLRTGGDEQYF.

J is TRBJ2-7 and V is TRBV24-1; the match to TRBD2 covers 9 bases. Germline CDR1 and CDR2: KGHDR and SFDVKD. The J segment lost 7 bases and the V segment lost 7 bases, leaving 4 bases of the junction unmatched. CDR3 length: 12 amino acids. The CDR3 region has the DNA TGTGCCACCAGAGGGCTAGCGGGAGAGCAGTACTTC. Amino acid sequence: CATRGLAGEQYF.

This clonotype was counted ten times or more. CDR3 DNA: TGTGCCAGCAACGGAGGTCAGGGGGCAACAGATACGCAGTATTTT. It translates to CASNGGQGATDTQYF. The V gene is TRBV2, the J gene TRBJ2-3; 8 nucleotides agree with TRBD1. The germline gives CDR1 SNHLY, CDR2 FYNNEI. Trimming at V came to 7 bases and at J to 3 bases, leaving 9 bases not matched to a gene. This CDR3 contains 15 residues.

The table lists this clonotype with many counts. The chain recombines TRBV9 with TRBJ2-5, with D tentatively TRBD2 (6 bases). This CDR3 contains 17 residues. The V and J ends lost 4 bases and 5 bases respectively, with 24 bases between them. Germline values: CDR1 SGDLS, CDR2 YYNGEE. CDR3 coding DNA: TGTGCCAGCAGCCCCCACAAGACTAGGGTTGTGGGTGAGACCCAGTACTTC. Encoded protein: CASSPHKTRVVGETQYF.

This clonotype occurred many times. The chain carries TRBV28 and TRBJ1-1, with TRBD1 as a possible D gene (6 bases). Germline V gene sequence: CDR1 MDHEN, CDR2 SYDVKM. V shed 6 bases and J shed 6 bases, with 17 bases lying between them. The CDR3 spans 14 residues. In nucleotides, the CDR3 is TGTGCCAGCAGCGGCACAAACAGGGCCCCTGAAGCTTTCTTT. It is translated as CASSGTNRAPEAFF.

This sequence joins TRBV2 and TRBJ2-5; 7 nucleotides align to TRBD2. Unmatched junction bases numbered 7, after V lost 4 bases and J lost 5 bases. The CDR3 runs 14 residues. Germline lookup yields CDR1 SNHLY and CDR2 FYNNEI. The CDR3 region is CASSVAGVKETQYF. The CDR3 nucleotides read TGTGCCAGCAGTGTTGCGGGAGTAAAGGAGACCCAGTACTTC.

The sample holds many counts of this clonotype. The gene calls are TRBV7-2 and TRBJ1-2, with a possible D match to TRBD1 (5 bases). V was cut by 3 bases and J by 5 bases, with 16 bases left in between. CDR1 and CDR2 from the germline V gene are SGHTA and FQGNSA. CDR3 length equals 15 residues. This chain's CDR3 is CASSFVSGKEYGYTF. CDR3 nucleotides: TGTGCCAGCAGCTTTGTCTCAGGGAAGGAATATGGCTACACCTTC.

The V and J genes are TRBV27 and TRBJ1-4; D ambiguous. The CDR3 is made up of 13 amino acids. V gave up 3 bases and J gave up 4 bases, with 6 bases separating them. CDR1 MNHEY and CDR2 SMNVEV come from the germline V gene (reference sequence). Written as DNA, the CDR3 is TGTGCCAGCAGTTTTGGGTATAATGAAAAACTGTTTTTT. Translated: CASSFGYNEKLFF.

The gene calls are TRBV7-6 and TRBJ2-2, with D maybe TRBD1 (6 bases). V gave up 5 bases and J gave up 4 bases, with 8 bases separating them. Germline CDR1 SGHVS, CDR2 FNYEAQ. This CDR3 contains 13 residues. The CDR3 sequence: CASSQGGTGELFF. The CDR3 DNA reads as TGTGCCAGCAGCCAAGGGGGCACCGGGGAGCTGTTTTTT.

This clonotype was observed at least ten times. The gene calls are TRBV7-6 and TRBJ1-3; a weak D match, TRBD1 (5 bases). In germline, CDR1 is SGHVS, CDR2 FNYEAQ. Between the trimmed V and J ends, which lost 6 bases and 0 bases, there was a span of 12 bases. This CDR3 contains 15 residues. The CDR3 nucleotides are TGTGCCAGCAGTACAAGGACATTCTCTGGAAACACCATATATTTT. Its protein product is CASSTRTFSGNTIYF.

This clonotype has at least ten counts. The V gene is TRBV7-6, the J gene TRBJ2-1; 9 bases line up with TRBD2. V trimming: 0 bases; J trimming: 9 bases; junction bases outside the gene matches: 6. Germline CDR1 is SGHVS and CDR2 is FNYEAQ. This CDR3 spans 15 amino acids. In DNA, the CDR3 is TGTGCCAGCAGCTTAGCGGCGGGAGGGCCGTTTGAGCAGTTCTTC. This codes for CASSLAAGGPFEQFF.

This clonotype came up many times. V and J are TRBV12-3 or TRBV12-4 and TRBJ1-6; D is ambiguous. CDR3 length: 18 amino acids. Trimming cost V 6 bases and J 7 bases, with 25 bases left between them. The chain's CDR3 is CASSHVGLGSLKNSPLHF. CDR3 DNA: TGTGCCAGCAGCCACGTTGGTTTGGGTTCGTTGAAGAATTCACCCCTCCACTTT.